The 19 T cell receptor beta chains reported below all come from one sample, sequenced in a study of blood T cell repertoires in COVID-19. Repertoires were generated with immunoSEQ multiplex PCR, while TCRdb's copy carries only in-frame clones and drops some. The table lists roughly 260,000 clones, around 82% of them singletons, with 4.5% to 6% in the top ten. Specimen: peripheral blood. The receptors originated from a woman over 75 with active or convalescent COVID-19.

This clone was found once. Here the CDR3 reads CASSESKSSSEKLFF. The CDR3 nucleotides read TGCGCCAGCAGTGAGTCGAAGTCTTCTAGTGAAAAACTGTTTTTT. This rearrangement joins TRBV10-1 to TRBJ1-4, with D unresolved. The V gene's germline CDR1 is WNHNN and CDR2 SYGVQD (reference sequence). This CDR3 spans 15 amino acids. V gave up 0 bases and J gave up 7 bases, with 12 bases separating them.

The chain joins TRBV2 to TRBJ1-3; D remains unclear. V was shortened by 11 bases and J by 0 bases, with 17 bases between the two germline ends. In germline, CDR1 is SNHLY, CDR2 FYNNEI. The CDR3 contains 15 residues. DNA of the CDR3: TGTGCCGGAGGAGGCAGTCGTAGCTCTGGAAACACCATATATTTT. Protein sequence: CAGGGSRSSGNTIYF. Filled out from reference TRBV2 and TRBJ1-3, the complete variable domain reads EPEVTQTPSHQVTQMGQEVILRCVPISNHLYFYWYRQILGQKVEFLVSFYNNEISEKSEIFDDQFSVERPDGSNFTLKIRSTKLEDSAMYFCAGGGSRSSGNTIYFGEGSWLTVV.

In this sample, this clone turned up a few times. This sequence joins TRBV2 and TRBJ1-1, with a possible D match to TRBD1 (5 bases). Trimming took off 5 bases at V and 2 bases at J, with 9 bases between the two ends. Germline V gene data show CDR1 as SNHLY and CDR2 as FYNNEI. CDR3 length: 13 residues. The chain's CDR3 is CASSSQGNTEAFF. CDR3 coding DNA: TGTGCCAGCAGTAGTCAGGGAAACACTGAAGCTTTCTTT.

The chain couples TRBV24-1 to TRBJ2-3; 8 nucleotides line up with TRBD2. Germline V gene data show CDR1 as KGHDR and CDR2 as SFDVKD. This CDR3 spans 19 amino acids. The trim removed 4 bases at V and 0 bases at J, leaving 14 bases unmatched. The CDR3 nucleotides are TGTGCCACCAGTGACCCGGCCGGGGGGGCGTTCTCTAGCACAGATACGCAGTATTTT. Residues: CATSDPAGGAFSSTDTQYF.

A few counts support this clone. The chain is built from TRBV28 and TRBJ1-5, with 9 bases matching TRBD1. J was trimmed by 9 bases and V by 0 bases; bases with no gene match: 6. CDR1 MDHEN and CDR2 SYDVKM come from the germline V gene. The CDR3 covers 15 residues. In DNA form, the CDR3 reads TGTGCCAGCAGTTTATGGGACAGGGGCCGTCGGCCCCAGCATTTT. It encodes CASSLWDRGRRPQHF.

V is TRBV11-1 and J is TRBJ1-2, with 7 nucleotides matching TRBD1. Germline V CDR1 and CDR2: SGHAT, FQDESV (reference sequence). V trimming: 5 bases; J trimming: 6 bases; junction bases outside the gene matches: 9. This CDR3 contains 14 residues. CDR3 in amino acids: CASSPQTGDNGYTF. CDR3 DNA sequence: TGTGCCAGCAGCCCCCAAACAGGGGATAATGGCTACACCTTC.

This clone was counted once. The chain links TRBV18 to TRBJ1-2, with 9 bases that match TRBD1. J lost 4 bases, V lost 4 bases, and 4 bases had no gene match. Germline CDR1 is KGHSH and CDR2 is LQKENI. CDR3 length: 14 amino acids. This chain's CDR3 is CASSLNRGPYGYTF. CDR3 in DNA: TGTGCCAGCTCACTTAACAGGGGGCCCTATGGCTACACCTTC.

The J gene is TRBJ1-1, the V gene TRBV5-6; D perhaps matches TRBD1 (5 bases). CDR3 length: 13 amino acids. CDR1 is SGHDT, CDR2 YYEEEE, per germline. Trimming took 6 bases from V and 6 from J, leaving 15 bases between them. The CDR3 region has the DNA TGTGCCAGCACAGGCGGGGGGAGCGCTGAAGCTTTCTTT. This sequence encodes CASTGGGSAEAFF.

This rearrangement joins TRBV10-2 to TRBJ2-3, with 9 bases aligning to TRBD2. Per the germline V gene, CDR1 is WSHSY and CDR2 is SAAADI. V was pared by 6 bases and J by 7 bases, with 5 bases of the junction left unmatched. The length of the CDR3 is 13 residues. The CDR3, as DNA: TGCGCCAGCAGAACAAGCGGGAGGTATACGCAGTATTTT. It yields the protein CASRTSGRYTQYF.

This clone was detected once. V is TRBV5-6 and J is TRBJ1-6; possibly TRBD1 for D (6 bases). There are 17 residues in the CDR3. The V gene's germline CDR1 is SGHDT and CDR2 YYEEEE. The V end was cut by 3 bases, the J end by 0 bases, with 13 bases between. Here the CDR3 DNA reads TGTGCCAGCAGCTACCGGGACACGAGCTCCTATAATTCACCCCTCCACTTT. This codes for CASSYRDTSSYNSPLHF.

The chain carries TRBV11-2 and TRBJ2-7; 7 bases are a match to TRBD2. Looked up from germline, CDR1 is SGHAT and CDR2 is FQNNGV. Trimming at V came to 3 bases and at J to 4 bases, leaving 9 bases not matched to a gene. CDR3 length: 15 residues. The CDR3 loop reads CASSFRAGLLYEQYF. In DNA, the CDR3 is TGTGCCAGCAGCTTTAGAGCGGGATTGTTGTACGAGCAGTACTTC. Variable domain in full (rest from reference TRBV11-2 and TRBJ2-7): EAGVAQSPRYKIIEKRQSVAFWCNPISGHATLYWYQQILGQGPKLLIQFQNNGVVDDSQLPKDRFSAERLKGVDSTLKIQPAKLEDSAVYLCASSFRAGLLYEQYFGPGTRLTVT.

The chain carries TRBV19 and TRBJ2-2, with a tentative D call TRBD1 (6 bases). The ends were cut back, 3 bases at V and 4 bases at J, with 12 bases in the middle. Germline lookup yields CDR1 LNHDA and CDR2 SQIVND (reference sequence). CDR3 length: 15 residues. CDR3 in amino acids: CASSITGITTGELFF. DNA of the CDR3: TGTGCCAGTAGTATTACAGGGATAACCACCGGGGAGCTGTTTTTT.

This clone was counted only a few times. The CDR3 loop reads CASSQGETSGGHNEQFF. In DNA, the CDR3 is TGTGCCAGCAGCCAGGGGGAGACTAGCGGGGGTCACAATGAGCAGTTCTTC. The chain carries TRBV4-2 and TRBJ2-1, with TRBD2 matching over 12 bases. V lost 3 bases, J lost 5 bases, and 8 bases stayed unmatched. Germline V CDR1 and CDR2: LGHNA, YNFKEQ. The CDR3 length is 17 residues.

The chain links TRBV7-2 to TRBJ1-1; D is perhaps TRBD1 (6 bases). In germline, CDR1 is SGHTA, CDR2 FQGNSA. With 0 bases removed from V and 0 bases from J, the gap between germline ends came to 11 bases. This CDR3 spans 16 amino acids. The CDR3 sequence: CASSLAGPGVNTEAFF. The CDR3 region has the DNA TGTGCCAGCAGCTTAGCGGGGCCAGGGGTGAACACTGAAGCTTTCTTT.

The chain couples TRBV7-2 to TRBJ2-1, with 12 nucleotides matching TRBD2. The germline gives CDR1 SGHTA, CDR2 FQGNSA. The CDR3 spans 15 residues. V dropped 4 bases and J dropped 5; count of bases not matched to a gene: 3. CDR3 coding DNA: TGTGCCAGCAGCTCCGGGACTAGCGGGCACAATGAGCAGTTCTTC. Protein: CASSSGTSGHNEQFF. The whole variable domain, remainder taken from reference TRBV7-2 and TRBJ2-1, is GAGVSQSPSNKVTEKGKDVELRCDPISGHTALYWYRQSLGQGLEFLIYFQGNSAPDKSGLPSDRFSAERTGGSVSTLTIQRTQQEDSAVYLCASSSGTSGHNEQFFGPGTRLTVL.

This rearrangement joins TRBV5-1 to TRBJ2-5; D remains unclear. Per the germline V gene, CDR1 is SGHRS and CDR2 is YFSETQ. This CDR3 contains 12 residues. Deletions cut 0 bases from V and 5 bases from J, with 5 bases between. The CDR3 sequence: CASSLDEETQYF. Here the CDR3 DNA reads TGCGCCAGCAGCTTGGATGAGGAGACCCAGTACTTC.

V and J are TRBV19 and TRBJ1-3, with unresolved D. This CDR3 is 14 amino acids long. From germline, CDR1 is LNHDA and CDR2 SQIVND (reference sequence). V gave up 3 bases and J gave up 3 bases, with 9 bases separating them. The CDR3 DNA reads TGTGCCAGTAGTATTCCAACGGGTGGAAACACCATATATTTT. This translates into CASSIPTGGNTIYF.

The J gene is TRBJ1-4, the V gene TRBV30; D is possibly TRBD1 (6 bases). Trimming pared 1 base from V and 5 bases from J, leaving 11 bases between. This CDR3 has 14 amino acids. Germline-derived CDR1 and CDR2 are GTSNPN and SVGIG (reference sequence). This CDR3 is CAWSADSRNEKLFF. The DNA of the CDR3 is TGTGCCTGGAGTGCGGACAGTAGAAATGAAAAACTGTTTTTT.

This clone was seen more than once but under ten times. The chain recombines TRBV24-1 with TRBJ2-1, with unresolved D. The CDR3 covers 17 residues. Trimming removed 5 bases from V and 0 bases from J, with 16 bases in between. The V gene's germline CDR1 is KGHDR and CDR2 SFDVKD. The CDR3 reads CATSARGRSSSYNEQFF. CDR3 nucleotide sequence: TGTGCCACCAGTGCCCGAGGCCGTTCTAGCTCCTACAATGAGCAGTTCTTC.